A selection of T cell receptor beta chains follows, all from one sample in a study of T-cell reconstitution after alpha-beta-depleted transplantation in children. TCRdb reanalysed the PCR reads using MiXCR and keeps one entry per CDR3 protein. This table has hundreds of thousands of distinct CDR3 sequences, roughly 13% appearing once. Sequences were derived from PBMCs, mostly from graft donor cells, sampled 360 days after TCRalphabeta/CD19-depleted stem cell transplant. Receptors originate from a male patient younger than 18 who had a stem cell transplant for acute myeloid leukemia, so the T cells may come from the graft donor. The CDR3 runs from the conserved cysteine through the conserved F or W. Fields, in order: J gene, V gene, D gene, clone size, CDR3 protein, CDR3 DNA. A D gene is named only where the DNA matches it firmly. Clone size is not always given. Where it is, it says once, few, many or a class for expanded clones.

>TRBJ2-1|TRBV5-4|TRBD2|NA
CASSSETSGNEQFF
TGTGCCAGCAGCTCTGAGACTAGCGGCAATGAGCAGTTCTTC
>TRBJ1-1|TRBV7-3|NA|NA
CASTPWEAEAFF
TGTGCCAGCACTCCATGGGAGGCTGAAGCTTTCTTT
>TRBJ1-5|TRBV5-1|NA|few
CASSLGGQVNQPQHF
TGCGCCAGCAGCTTAGGAGGGCAGGTCAATCAGCCCCAGCATTTT
>TRBJ2-5|TRBV14|NA|NA
CASSQLAKQTQYF
TGTGCCAGCAGCCAACTAGCTAAGCAGACCCAGTACTTC
>TRBJ2-7|TRBV9|NA|few
CASSFRQKDEQYF
TGTGCCAGCAGCTTCCGACAGAAGGACGAGCAGTACTTC
>TRBJ2-7|TRBV5-1|TRBD1|NA
CASSLRDRVNEQYF
TGCGCCAGCAGCTTGAGGGACAGGGTCAACGAGCAGTACTTC
>TRBJ1-1|TRBV12-3/TRBV12-4|NA|few
CASSRQLQAFF
TGTGCCAGCAGCCGACAGCTTCAAGCTTTCTTT
>TRBJ2-1|TRBV20-1|NA|NA
CSASPPGREQFF
TGCAGTGCTAGCCCCCCGGGCAGGGAGCAGTTCTTC
>TRBJ2-5|TRBV12-3/TRBV12-4|NA|few
CASSLGGWGGEETQYF
TGTGCCAGCAGTTTAGGAGGGTGGGGGGGCGAAGAGACCCAGTACTTC
>TRBJ2-1|TRBV10-2|NA|many
CASSEGFRWNNEQFF
TGCGCCAGCAGTGAGGGCTTTAGGTGGAACAATGAGCAGTTCTTC
>TRBJ2-2|TRBV7-2|NA|many
CASSLGARADTGELFF
TGTGCCAGCAGCTTAGGCGCCAGGGCGGACACCGGGGAGCTGTTTTTT
>TRBJ2-4|TRBV20-1|NA|NA
CSAARSLKNIQYF
TGCAGTGCCGCCAGATCCCTAAAAAACATTCAGTACTTC
>TRBJ2-1|TRBV20-1|NA|NA
CSARDRHPGLPYNEQFF
TGCAGTGCTAGAGATCGCCACCCCGGACTACCTTACAATGAGCAGTTCTTC
>TRBJ2-7|TRBV12-3/TRBV12-4|NA|many
CASGKGWEVYEQYF
TGTGCCAGCGGAAAAGGCTGGGAGGTATACGAGCAGTACTTC
>TRBJ2-4|TRBV7-2|TRBD2|NA
CASSPRSGRAGKNIQYF
TGTGCCAGCAGCCCTCGTAGCGGGAGGGCCGGAAAAAACATTCAGTACTTC
>TRBJ2-1|TRBV12-3/TRBV12-4|NA|NA
CASSPRPDNEQFF
TGTGCCAGCAGTCCCCGACCAGACAATGAGCAGTTCTTC
>TRBJ2-3|TRBV6-1|NA|NA
CASSALTGVSTDTQYF
TGTGCCAGCAGTGCCCTTACCGGGGTTAGCACAGATACGCAGTATTTT
>TRBJ2-7|TRBV18|TRBD2|few
CASSEGLAGLYEQYF
TGTGCCAGCTCGGAGGGACTAGCGGGACTCTACGAGCAGTACTTC
>TRBJ2-1|TRBV11-3|NA|NA
CASSLGPAGEQFF
TGTGCCAGCAGCTTAGGTCCGGCGGGAGAGCAGTTCTTC
>TRBJ1-2|TRBV6-2/TRBV6-3|NA|NA
CASSFAGSYGYTF
TGTGCCAGCAGTTTCGCAGGGAGCTATGGCTACACCTTC
>TRBJ2-5|TRBV3-1|NA|many
CASSQSEAWRLQETQYF
TGTGCCAGCAGCCAATCGGAAGCGTGGCGGCTCCAAGAGACCCAGTACTTC
>TRBJ1-4|TRBV7-9|NA|few
CASSFREGKLFF
TGTGCCAGCAGCTTCAGGGAGGGAAAACTGTTTTTT
>TRBJ1-1|TRBV6-5|TRBD1|few
CASSSDRGKDTEAFF
TGTGCCAGCAGTTCCGACAGGGGGAAGGACACTGAAGCTTTCTTT
>TRBJ1-1|TRBV28|NA|NA
CASSRSWNTEAFF
TGTGCCAGCAGTCGATCTTGGAACACTGAAGCTTTCTTT
>TRBJ2-7|TRBV5-5|TRBD2|few
CASSQNAPGLAGEQYF
TGTGCCAGCAGCCAGAACGCGCCGGGACTAGCAGGCGAGCAGTACTTC
>TRBJ2-7|TRBV6-1|TRBD1|NA
CASSHNRGPPYEQYF
TGTGCCAGCAGTCATAACAGGGGGCCCCCCTACGAGCAGTACTTC
>TRBJ2-3|TRBV12-3/TRBV12-4|NA|NA
CASSLWAGPTDTQYF
TGTGCCAGCAGTCTATGGGCGGGACCCACAGATACGCAGTATTTT
>TRBJ2-1|TRBV12-3/TRBV12-4|NA|NA
CASSLDWIKQFF
TGTGCCAGCAGCTTAGACTGGATCAAGCAGTTCTTC
>TRBJ2-5|TRBV29-1|TRBD1|NA
CSVEFVWTGQETQYF
TGCAGCGTTGAGTTCGTTTGGACAGGACAAGAGACCCAGTACTTC
>TRBJ2-7|TRBV28|NA|NA
CASRLLARYEQYF
TGTGCCAGCAGGTTGCTAGCGCGCTACGAGCAGTACTTC
>TRBJ2-2|TRBV29-1|TRBD1|many
CSALAGGANTGELFF
TGCAGCGCGCTGGCAGGGGGCGCGAACACCGGGGAGCTGTTTTTT
>TRBJ2-2|TRBV7-8|TRBD1|few
CASSYPQGFSVSGELFF
TGTGCCAGCAGCTACCCACAGGGGTTTAGCGTCTCCGGGGAGCTGTTTTTT
>TRBJ2-2|TRBV7-9|NA|few
CASSLASSWVFF
TGTGCCAGCAGCTTAGCGTCCTCCTGGGTGTTTTTT
>TRBJ2-7|TRBV29-1|NA|NA
CSAGETVGYEQYF
TGCAGCGCAGGGGAGACTGTGGGCTACGAGCAGTACTTC
>TRBJ2-1|TRBV12-3/TRBV12-4|TRBD2|many
CASSPGLAVIEQFF
TGTGCCAGCAGTCCGGGACTAGCGGTTATTGAGCAGTTCTTC
>TRBJ2-1|TRBV4-3|NA|many
CASSRWREVVYNEQFF
TGCGCCAGCAGCCGATGGAGGGAGGTAGTCTACAATGAGCAGTTCTTC
>TRBJ1-5|TRBV12-3/TRBV12-4|TRBD1|many
CASSPDPTGVGNQPQHF
TGTGCCAGCAGCCCCGACCCCACAGGGGTTGGCAATCAGCCCCAGCATTTT
>TRBJ2-1|TRBV27|NA|many
CASSLLSGQGSNEQFF
TGTGCCAGCAGTTTACTGTCAGGGCAGGGGAGCAATGAGCAGTTCTTC
>TRBJ2-1|TRBV12-3/TRBV12-4|TRBD2|NA
CTSSLATGTSNSYNEQFF
TGTACCAGCAGTTTAGCTACCGGGACTAGTAACTCCTACAATGAGCAGTTCTTC
>TRBJ2-7|TRBV27|NA|NA
CASSPSTTSGTTYEQYF
TGTGCCAGCAGTCCCTCCACAACGAGCGGGACAACCTACGAGCAGTACTTC
>TRBJ2-3|TRBV4-3|NA|few
CASSQESRADTQYF
TGCGCCAGCAGCCAAGAGAGTCGGGCAGATACGCAGTATTTT
>TRBJ2-7|TRBV29-1|TRBD2|few
CSVEGTSGPGGQYF
TGCAGCGTTGAAGGGACTAGCGGACCGGGGGGGCAGTACTTC
>TRBJ1-1|TRBV7-8|TRBD1|few
CASSQDRVESEAFF
TGTGCCAGCAGCCAGGACAGGGTGGAATCTGAAGCTTTCTTT
>TRBJ2-5|TRBV29-1|NA|NA
CSVGGMETQYF
TGCAGCGTTGGGGGGATGGAGACCCAGTACTTC
>TRBJ2-7|TRBV29-1|TRBD2|NA
CSVVRTSAPSYEQYF
TGCAGCGTTGTTCGGACTAGCGCCCCGTCCTACGAGCAGTACTTC
>TRBJ1-1|TRBV5-1|NA|many
CASSLDSEAFF
TGCGCCAGCAGCTTGGATTCCGAAGCTTTCTTT
>TRBJ2-3|TRBV20-1|NA|NA
CSARAQGSGSTDTQYF
TGCAGTGCTAGAGCTCAGGGGAGCGGGAGCACAGATACGCAGTATTTT
>TRBJ1-2|TRBV4-2|NA|few
CASSQWPGGYTF
TGTGCCAGCAGCCAATGGCCAGGTGGCTACACCTTC